The TCR beta chain described here comes from a study of shared clonotypes between healthy human individuals. Cells designated naive CD8 were CD45RO-negative and were positively selected for CCR7, with terminally differentiated effector memory CD45RA+ cells excluded. The study enrolled healthy HIV-negative adults without recent acute infections or vaccinations as donors. Deep was the level at which the assay was run. This table comes from immunoSEQ multiplex PCR, and its TCRdb copy is limited to in-frame clones, with some not included. The data hold about 680,000 clones, with under 95% observed a single time. With regard to this clone: Its specificity is unknown. Additional DNA sequences in this sample encode the identical CDR3.

General study points: At large depth, rarefaction still showed sorted-subset sequencing to be incomplete. Collection of samples was limited to blood; tissue repertoires likely differ.

V was trimmed by 6 bases and J by 0 bases, leaving 9 bases between them. Germline V gives CDR1 LNHDA, CDR2 SQIVND (reference sequence). The CDR3 totals 14 residues. The chain carries TRBV19 and TRBJ2-1; D gene unclear. This clonotype originated in a man aged 25-45 years in good health. Material: naive CD8+ T cells sorted from blood. CDR3 in amino acids: CASSVQSSYNEQFF. The CDR3 DNA is TGTGCCAGTAGCGTCCAAAGCTCCTACAATGAGCAGTTCTTC.